The rows below give T cell receptor beta chains drawn from one sample of a study of blood T cell repertoires in COVID-19. Generated by immunoSEQ multiplex PCR, the TCRdb table keeps only in-frame clones and is missing some. There are fewer than 100,000 clones in the sample; 90% occur only once, and 0.65% to 0.9% lies in the top ten. Specimen: peripheral blood. These receptors all come from a woman aged 80 or over with acute or convalescent COVID-19. CDR3s include the opening cysteine and the closing phenylalanine or tryptophan. The order of the fields is clone size, V gene, J gene, D gene, CDR3 protein, CDR3 DNA. D genes are given only for firm matches. The size field is filled for only some rows; it gives once, few, many or a size class.

size: NA; V: TRBV6-1; J: TRBJ1-2; D: NA; CDR3: CASSEPRGSTF; DNA: TGTGCCAGCAGTGAACCCAGGGGATCCACCTTC
size: NA; V: TRBV5-1; J: TRBJ2-3; D: TRBD2; CDR3: CASSLAPGLAGESQAPDTQYF; DNA: TGCGCCAGCAGCTTGGCACCGGGACTAGCGGGAGAATCACAGGCTCCAGATACGCAGTATTTT
size: NA; V: TRBV28; J: TRBJ1-4; D: NA; CDR3: CASSLPGVLNEKLFF; DNA: TGTGCCAGCAGTTTACCAGGCGTACTCAATGAAAAACTGTTTTTT
size: once; V: TRBV28; J: TRBJ1-2; D: NA; CDR3: CASSLGGANGYTF; DNA: TGTGCCAGCAGTTTAGGGGGGGCGAATGGCTACACCTTC
size: NA; V: TRBV6-6; J: TRBJ1-5; D: NA; CDR3: CASSYSESNQPQHF; DNA: TGTGCCAGCAGTTATAGTGAGAGCAATCAGCCCCAGCATTTT
size: once; V: TRBV28; J: TRBJ2-2; D: TRBD1; CDR3: CASSVPGTGGTGELFF; DNA: TGTGCCAGCAGTGTACCCGGGACAGGGGGCACCGGGGAGCTGTTTTTT
size: NA; V: TRBV20-1; J: TRBJ1-2; D: NA; CDR3: CSASSSNYGYTF; DNA: TGCAGTGCTAGTAGTAGTAACTATGGCTACACCTTC
size: NA; V: TRBV28; J: TRBJ2-7; D: TRBD1; CDR3: CASSQGTVDF; DNA: TGTGCCAGCAGCCAAGGGACAGTCGACTTC
size: once; V: TRBV5-6; J: TRBJ1-1; D: TRBD1; CDR3: CASSQGQGSTEAFF; DNA: TGTGCCAGCAGCCAAGGACAGGGATCCACTGAAGCTTTCTTT
size: NA; V: TRBV5-1; J: TRBJ2-5; D: NA; CDR3: CASSPWQGETQYF; DNA: TGCGCCAGCAGCCCTTGGCAGGGGGAGACCCAGTACTTC
size: few; V: TRBV6-1; J: TRBJ2-3; D: TRBD2; CDR3: CASSALPGTSVSDTQYF; DNA: TGTGCCAGCAGTGCCCTTCCCGGGACTAGTGTGTCAGATACGCAGTATTTT
size: NA; V: TRBV19; J: TRBJ2-1; D: NA; CDR3: CASMEGSSYNEQFF; DNA: TGTGCCAGTATGGAGGGAAGCAGCTACAATGAGCAGTTCTTC
size: NA; V: TRBV24-1; J: TRBJ2-3; D: TRBD1; CDR3: CATSEGQGTDTQYF; DNA: TGTGCCACCAGTGAGGGACAGGGCACAGATACGCAGTATTTT
size: NA; V: TRBV9; J: TRBJ1-1; D: NA; CDR3: CASSAGEVNTEAFF; DNA: TGTGCCAGCAGCGCGGGGGAAGTGAACACTGAAGCTTTCTTT
size: NA; V: TRBV19; J: TRBJ1-6; D: TRBD1; CDR3: CASRGQGGFTPLHF; DNA: TGTGCCAGTAGAGGACAGGGGGGATTTACACCCCTCCACTTT
size: NA; V: TRBV6-6; J: TRBJ2-2; D: TRBD1; CDR3: CASRRQGASSLGSGELFF; DNA: TGTGCCAGCAGACGACAGGGGGCGAGTTCACTAGGTTCCGGGGAGCTGTTTTTT
size: NA; V: TRBV7-9; J: TRBJ2-1; D: TRBD1; CDR3: CASRPGTGSYNEQFF; DNA: TGTGCCAGCAGGCCCGGGACAGGGTCCTACAATGAGCAGTTCTTC